A single sample is the source of the 25 T cell receptor beta chains below, sequenced in a study of CD8+CD57+ T cells in acquired aplastic anemia. For CDR3 and TCR beta VDJ profiling, genomic DNA was the template used. TCRdb reprocessed the reads with MiXCR, giving one entry per CDR3 protein. Of more than 100,000 distinct CDR3 sequences listed, around 48% are singletons. The sequenced sample was sorted CD4+, CD8+, or CD8+CD57+ T cells (not recorded which) from PBMCs. These receptors came from a human donor in good health, serving as a control.

The rearrangement links TRBV7-9 to TRBJ1-3; no firm D call. Trimming took 2 bases from V and 4 from J, leaving 6 bases between them. The length of the CDR3 is 13 residues. The germline CDR1 and CDR2 sequences are SEHNR and FQNEAQ (reference sequence). CDR3 sequence: CASSLFAGNTIYF. In DNA, the CDR3 is TGTGCCAGCAGCTTATTCGCCGGAAACACCATATATTTT.

This clonotype was observed many times. The chain is built from TRBV19 and TRBJ1-5; the D is unclear. CDR1 and CDR2 from the germline V gene are LNHDA and SQIVND (reference sequence). The CDR3 extends over 14 amino acids. Trimming removed 7 bases from V and 1 base from J, with 11 bases in between. The CDR3 DNA is TGTGCCAGTAAGGCGGGTCGCAGCAATCAGCCCCAGCATTTT. Translated, it gives CASKAGRSNQPQHF.

This clonotype was detected only a few times. The chain links TRBV5-1 to TRBJ2-7, with D tentatively TRBD1 (6 bases). The CDR3 sequence is 15 residues long. Deletions cut 6 bases from V and 0 bases from J, with 16 bases between. Germline V gene data show CDR1 as SGHRS and CDR2 as YFSETQ. DNA of the CDR3: TGCGCCAGCACTCCGACTACAGGGCTCTCCTACGAGCAGTACTTC. Residues: CASTPTTGLSYEQYF.

The rearrangement links TRBV25-1 to TRBJ1-5; TRBD1 might be the D (5 bases). Germline CDR1 reads MGHDK; CDR2 reads SYGVNS. The CDR3 consists of 18 residues. V was pared by 5 bases and J by 13 bases, with 33 bases between. CDR3 nucleotides: TGTGCCAGCAGTTTAGCCGGGGGAGCGGGAGGTAGCACAGATACGCAGCATTTT. It codes for CASSLAGGAGGSTDTQHF.

J is TRBJ1-4 and V is TRBV7-2, with 7 bases matching TRBD1. This CDR3 region has 12 residues. With 5 bases clipped from V and 8 bases from J, the junction kept 2 bases outside the gene matches. CDR1 is SGHTA and CDR2 is FQGNSA in the germline V gene. The CDR3 DNA reads TGTGCCAGCAGCCCGGGACAGGAAAAACTGTTTTTT. Protein sequence: CASSPGQEKLFF.

The rearrangement uses TRBV7-9 and TRBJ2-5; TRBD1 might be the D (5 bases). V was pared by 0 bases and J by 5 bases, with 16 bases between. CDR1 SEHNR and CDR2 FQNEAQ come from the germline V gene (reference sequence). The CDR3 covers 16 residues. CDR3 coding DNA: TGTGCCAGCAGCTTAGCGGTACAGGTAGACATCGAGACCCAGTACTTC. Its translation is CASSLAVQVDIETQYF. Full variable domain (rest looked up from reference TRBV7-9 and TRBJ2-5): DTGVSQNPRHKITKRGQNVTFRCDPISEHNRLYWYRQTLGQGPEFLTYFQNEAQLEKSRLLSDRFSAERPKGSFSTLEIQRTEQGDSAMYLCASSLAVQVDIETQYFGPGTRLLVL.

In this sample, this clonotype turned up once. The chain carries TRBV5-4 and TRBJ2-7; tentative D call: TRBD1 (6 bases). The CDR3 contains 16 residues. The V and J ends lost 1 base and 4 bases respectively, with 18 bases between them. CDR1 is SGHNT, CDR2 YYREEE, per germline (reference sequence). DNA of the CDR3: TGTGCCAGCAGCTTGTTATCTACAGGGAAATTTTACGAGCAGTACTTC. It yields the protein CASSLLSTGKFYEQYF.

This clonotype was recorded at least ten times. The rearrangement joins TRBV7-3 to TRBJ2-3; 9 positions match TRBD2. Germline CDR1 is SGHTA and CDR2 is FQGTGA. V lost 5 bases, J lost 6 bases, and 9 bases stayed unmatched. The CDR3 is 15 amino acids. The CDR3 region has the DNA TGTGCCAGCAGCCCGGGAGCGGGGGGCGGCGATACGCAGTATTTT. This translates into CASSPGAGGGDTQYF.

This clonotype was observed at least ten times. This chain connects TRBV9 to TRBJ2-7; 9 nucleotides align to TRBD1. Germline assignment: CDR1 SGDLS and CDR2 YYNGEE. J gave up 4 bases and V 0 bases, and 8 bases lay outside the gene matches. The CDR3 runs 16 residues. The CDR3 loop is CASSVAGTGQTYEQYF. The CDR3 bases are TGTGCCAGCAGCGTAGCCGGGACAGGGCAAACTTACGAGCAGTACTTC.

The rearrangement joins TRBV2 to TRBJ2-5; D is ambiguous. Between the trimmed V and J ends, which lost 3 bases and 3 bases, there was a span of 8 bases. CDR3 length: 13 residues. The germline V gene has CDR1 SNHLY and CDR2 FYNNEI. Written as DNA, the CDR3 is TGTGCCAGCAGTGACCTGTCGGAAGAGACCCAGTACTTC. This sequence encodes CASSDLSEETQYF.

For this clonotype: A clone one base away is much larger, so this may be a read error. V is TRBV6-5 and J is TRBJ2-1, with D possibly being TRBD1 or TRBD2 (5 bases each). Germline CDR1 is MNHEY and CDR2 is SVGAGI. The CDR3 runs to 14 residues. Trimming removed 5 bases at V and 4 bases at J, with 12 bases between. The CDR3: CASSHGATYNEQFF. CDR3 bases: TGTGCCAGCAGTCACGGGGCCACTTACAATGAGCAGTTCTTC.

Many counts were recorded for this clonotype. V is TRBV5-5 and J is TRBJ2-1; D gene ambiguous. Germline lookup yields CDR1 SGHKS and CDR2 YYEKEE (reference sequence). The V end was cut by 0 bases, the J end by 7 bases, with 11 bases between. CDR3 length: 14 residues. CDR3 nucleotides: TGTGCCAGCAGCTTGGAAGCTTTGGGGAATGAGCAGTTCTTC. Residues: CASSLEALGNEQFF.

This chain joins TRBV1 and TRBJ2-7; the table's TRBD2 call for D was not verified on the DNA. TRBV1 is a listed pseudogene. The CDR3 spans 16 residues. The CDR3 region is CTSSRRGAHRTYEQYF. The CDR3 bases are TGCACCAGCAGCCGGAGAGGTGCCCACCGAACCTACGAGCAGTACTTC.

This clonotype was recorded many times. The chain employs TRBV5-4 and TRBJ1-1; D may be TRBD1 (5 bases). The V and J ends lost 6 bases and 11 bases respectively, with 14 bases between them. This CDR3 contains 11 residues. CDR1 and CDR2 from the germline V gene are SGHNT and YYREEE (reference sequence). CDR3 coding DNA: TGTGCCAGCACTCGGGGGGATCGGGCTTTCTTT. It translates to CASTRGDRAFF.

The chain joins TRBV25-1 to TRBJ2-1, with 8 nucleotides matching TRBD2. This CDR3 is built from 15 residues. Germline assignment: CDR1 MGHDK and CDR2 SYGVNS. Unmatched junction bases numbered 4, after V lost 6 bases and J lost 0 bases. Written as DNA, the CDR3 is TGTGCCAGCAGCCTTAGCGGGGACTCCTACAATGAGCAGTTCTTC. This encodes CASSLSGDSYNEQFF. Looking up the rest from reference TRBV25-1 and TRBJ2-1 gives the full variable domain: EADIYQTPRYLVIGTGKKITLECSQTMGHDKMYWYQQDPGMELHLIHYSYGVNSTEKGDLSSESTVSRIRTEHFPLTLESARPSHTSQYLCASSLSGDSYNEQFFGPGTRLTVL.

V usage is TRBV20-1 and J usage is TRBJ1-6; TRBD1 agrees at 7 bases. This CDR3 region has 14 residues. Trimming at V came to 3 bases and at J to 8 bases, leaving 7 bases not matched to a gene. CDR1 is DFQATT and CDR2 is SNEGSKA in the germline V gene (reference sequence). In DNA, the CDR3 is TGCAGTGCTAGGTTAGGGACAGAATATTCACCCCTCCACTTT. Amino acid sequence: CSARLGTEYSPLHF.

The genes are TRBV3-1 and TRBJ1-2, with D perhaps matching TRBD1 (5 bases). Germline loops: CDR1 LGHDT, CDR2 YNNKEL (reference sequence). The CDR3 loop spans 15 amino acids. The V end lost 1 base, the J end lost 3 bases, and 12 bases lay between the germline ends. CDR3 amino acids: CASSQVGTVYYGYTF. CDR3 sequence (DNA): TGTGCCAGCAGCCAAGTTGGGACGGTTTACTATGGCTACACCTTC.

The genes are TRBV25-1 and TRBJ2-6; maybe TRBD1 (6 bases). This CDR3 has 16 residues. The germline V gene has CDR1 MGHDK and CDR2 SYGVNS. V was pared by 4 bases and J by 3 bases, with 13 bases between. CDR3 nucleotides: TGTGCCAGCAGTGCGACCCGACAGGTTGGGGCCAACGTCCTGACTTTC. It is translated as CASSATRQVGANVLTF.

The rearrangement links TRBV9 to TRBJ1-2; the D is unclear. The germline CDR1 and CDR2 sequences are SGDLS and YYNGEE. The CDR3 totals 11 residues. V lost 4 bases to trimming and J lost 8 bases, with 9 bases between them. The CDR3 DNA reads TGTGCCAGCAGCACACTTAAAGGCTACACCTTC. This translates into CASSTLKGYTF. The full variable domain, rest sourced from reference TRBV9 and TRBJ1-2, is DSGVTQTPKHLITATGQRVTLRCSPRSGDLSVYWYQQSLDQGLQFLIQYYNGEERAKGNILERFSAQQFPDLHSELNLSSLELGDSALYFCASSTLKGYTFGSGTRLTVV.

This clonotype was seen repeatedly, ten times or more. The J gene is TRBJ1-2, the V gene TRBV7-2; 10 bases are shared with TRBD1. CDR1 is SGHTA and CDR2 is FQGNSA in the germline V gene. V trimming: 4 bases; J trimming: 7 bases; junction bases outside the gene matches: 12. The CDR3 covers 16 residues. The CDR3 DNA is TGTGCCAGCAGCTCTGGACAGGGGGGAGTTTCGGGTGGCTACACCTTC. It translates to CASSSGQGGVSGGYTF.

The sample holds many counts of this clonotype. The rearrangement joins TRBV4-3 to TRBJ2-1; 9 bases map to TRBD1. The junction had 13 bases not matched to a gene; V was cut back by 3 bases and J by 7 bases. The CDR3 runs to 17 residues. The germline gives CDR1 LGHNA, CDR2 YSLEER. In nucleotides, the CDR3 is TGCGCCAGCAGCCAGGCCCTACGCGGGACAGGGCATAATGAGCAGTTCTTC. Its translation: CASSQALRGTGHNEQFF.

The chain employs TRBV2 and TRBJ2-1, with 9 bases lining up with TRBD1. Per the germline V gene, CDR1 is SNHLY and CDR2 is FYNNEI. V trimming: 6 bases; J trimming: 7 bases; junction bases outside the gene matches: 7. CDR3 size: 14 residues. DNA for the CDR3: TGTGCCAGCAGGGCCGGACAGGGGAGGAATGAGCAGTTCTTC. Translated, it gives CASRAGQGRNEQFF.

This clonotype was recorded many times. The J gene is TRBJ1-2, the V gene TRBV18; D perhaps matches TRBD1 (6 bases). Trimming pared 5 bases from V and 0 bases from J, leaving 7 bases between. Germline lookup yields CDR1 KGHSH and CDR2 LQKENI. The length of the CDR3 is 13 residues. The DNA for the CDR3 is TGTGCCAGCTCAGGACAGTCTAACTATGGCTACACCTTC. Residues: CASSGQSNYGYTF. The full variable domain, with the rest looked up from reference TRBV18 and TRBJ1-2, is NAGVMQNPRHLVRRRGQEARLRCSPMKGHSHVYWYRQLPEEGLKFMVYLQKENIIDESGMPKERFSAEFPKEGPSILRIQQVVRGDSAAYFCASSGQSNYGYTFGSGTRLTVV.

This clonotype was counted at least ten times. This chain links TRBV7-2 with TRBJ2-3, with 8 bases identical to TRBD2. Trimming removed 5 bases from V and 6 bases from J; junction bases left unmatched: 7. CDR1 and CDR2 from the germline V gene are SGHTA and FQGNSA. This CDR3 is built from 14 residues. The CDR3: CASSPGLAADTQYF. CDR3 sequence (DNA): TGTGCCAGCAGCCCCGGACTAGCTGCGGATACGCAGTATTTT.

V gene TRBV20-1 combines with J gene TRBJ2-5, with 10 bases that match TRBD2. The germline gives CDR1 DFQATT, CDR2 SNEGSKA (reference sequence). This CDR3 is built from 16 residues. V lost 3 bases, J lost 4 bases, and 11 bases stayed unmatched. The CDR3 DNA follows: TGCAGTGCTAGGACTAGCGGGCTACACCTAGGAGAGACCCAGTACTTC. Protein product: CSARTSGLHLGETQYF.